Following are 29 T cell receptor beta chains from one sample sequenced in a study of Graves' ophthalmopathy and Graves' hyperthyroidism. Amplified material comprised TCR beta CDR3 regions derived from RNA transcripts. First-round RT-PCR relied on HTBI primers, and a second-round multiplex PCR came next. TCRdb recomputed calls from the multiplex PCR reads with MiXCR, one row per CDR3 protein. This sample has some 1.1 million distinct CDR3 sequences; 36% occur once, and the top ten carry around 10%. The sample comprised peripheral blood or thyroid tissue (not recorded which). The receptors shown here come from an adult man with Graves' hyperthyroidism.

This clonotype was recorded at least ten times. V usage is TRBV24-1 and J usage is TRBJ2-7; 7 nucleotides align to TRBD1. The CDR3 is made up of 12 amino acids. CDR1 is KGHDR and CDR2 is SFDVKD in the germline V gene. Trimming took 6 bases from V and 4 from J; bases not matched to a gene: 2. DNA of the CDR3: TGTGCCACCAGTAGACAGGGATACGAGCAGTACTTC. Translated, it gives CATSRQGYEQYF.

A single count supports this clonotype. The chain uses TRBV15 and TRBJ2-7; D possibly corresponds to TRBD1 (6 bases). The CDR3 sequence is 13 residues long. CDR1 and CDR2 (germline): LNHNV, YYDKDF (reference sequence). Trimming pared 2 bases from V and 6 bases from J, leaving 11 bases between. DNA of the CDR3: TGTGCCACCAGCAGATTGGCGACAGGCGAGCAGTACTTC. Its protein is CATSRLATGEQYF.

This clonotype was picked up many times. The chain carries TRBV10-3 and TRBJ1-4; 9 positions agree with TRBD1. The junction had 8 bases not matched to a gene; V was cut back by 4 bases and J by 8 bases. CDR1 and CDR2 (germline): ENHRY, SYGVKD. CDR3 length: 15 residues. The CDR3 DNA reads as TGTGCCATCAGTGCCTCCGGGACAGGGCAAGAAAAACTGTTTTTT. Translation: CAISASGTGQEKLFF.

This clonotype was observed a handful of times. The chain carries TRBV19 and TRBJ1-6, with TRBD1 identical over 8 bases. Trimming at V came to 7 bases and at J to 6 bases, leaving 8 bases not matched to a gene. Germline values: CDR1 LNHDA, CDR2 SQIVND (reference sequence). The CDR3 is 15 amino acids. The CDR3 region has the DNA TGTGCCAGTATAAAGACAGGGGCGACTAATTCACCCCTCCACTTT. Residues: CASIKTGATNSPLHF.

Worth noting for this clonotype: The germline gene is not matched at one end of the junction; a read error may be the cause. Here the CDR3 reads CASSLWLDDGDRVPPENGYTF. The CDR3 DNA follows: TGTGCTAGCAGCTTATGGTTAGATGATGGGGACAGGGTGCCCCCTGAGAATGGCTACACCTTC. The chain is built from TRBV7-7 and TRBJ1-2; 9 bases match TRBD1. Germline V gene data show CDR1 as SSHAT and CDR2 as FNYEAQ (reference sequence). CDR3 size: 21 residues.

The rearrangement links TRBV5-1 to TRBJ2-7; D is perhaps TRBD1 or TRBD2 (5 bases each). The CDR3 totals 14 residues. V was trimmed by 0 bases and J by 6 bases, leaving 13 bases between them. The V gene's germline CDR1 is SGHRS and CDR2 YFSETQ. CDR3 amino acids: CASSLAGLFREQYF. The DNA for the CDR3 is TGCGCCAGCAGCTTGGCGGGGCTTTTTCGCGAGCAGTACTTC.

This clonotype occurred many times. This chain connects TRBV7-9 to TRBJ1-5; D call uncertain. This CDR3 is built from 16 residues. Trimming cost V 2 bases and J 0 bases, with 11 bases left between them. Germline V CDR1 and CDR2: SEHNR, FQNEAQ (reference sequence). CDR3 sequence: CASSLSETLSNQPQHF. The CDR3 nucleotides are TGTGCCAGCAGCTTATCGGAGACCCTTAGCAATCAGCCCCAGCATTTT.

The rearrangement uses TRBV2 and TRBJ1-4; D is uncertain. With 8 bases removed from V and 8 bases from J, the gap between germline ends came to 12 bases. The CDR3 is made up of 12 amino acids. The germline V gene encodes CDR1 SNHLY and CDR2 FYNNEI. The DNA for the CDR3 is TGTGCCAGCTCGACCAGGTCGGAAAAACTGTTTTTT. This sequence encodes CASSTRSEKLFF. The full variable domain, its missing parts supplied by reference TRBV2 and TRBJ1-4, is EPEVTQTPSHQVTQMGQEVILRCVPISNHLYFYWYRQILGQKVEFLVSFYNNEISEKSEIFDDQFSVERPDGSNFTLKIRSTKLEDSAMYFCASSTRSEKLFFGSGTQLSVL.

This clonotype was observed many times. The chain couples TRBV20-1 to TRBJ2-7; no firm D call. The germline V gene encodes CDR1 DFQATT and CDR2 SNEGSKA (reference sequence). The CDR3 consists of 12 residues. Between the trimmed V and J ends, which lost 0 bases and 12 bases, there was a span of 15 bases. CDR3 residues: CSARDRPGSPYF. In DNA form, the CDR3 reads TGCAGTGCTAGAGATCGCCCAGGCTCCCCGTACTTC.

V usage is TRBV15 and J usage is TRBJ1-6; 11 bases fit TRBD1. With 8 bases clipped from V and 9 bases from J, the junction kept 6 bases outside the gene matches. There are 14 residues in the CDR3. Germline CDR1 is LNHNV and CDR2 is YYDKDF (reference sequence). Here the CDR3 DNA reads TGTGCCACCGAGAGGGACAGGGGGGCTTCACCCCTCCACTTT. It encodes CATERDRGASPLHF.

This clonotype was counted many times. This chain joins TRBV2 and TRBJ2-7; TRBD2 matches 10 bases. The CDR3 is 17 amino acids. The germline V gene has CDR1 SNHLY and CDR2 FYNNEI. V dropped 8 bases and J dropped 0; count of bases not matched to a gene: 13. CDR3 amino acids: CASALAVSGRDSYEQYF. CDR3 DNA sequence: TGTGCCAGCGCTTTAGCAGTAAGCGGGAGGGACTCCTACGAGCAGTACTTC.

The chain is built from TRBV14 and TRBJ2-2; D is perhaps TRBD2 (5 bases). Trimming shortened V by 4 bases and J by 1 base, and 10 bases separated the two germline ends. Germline loops: CDR1 SGHDN, CDR2 FVKESK. The CDR3 totals 15 residues. Here the CDR3 reads CASSRDYQNTGELFF. The DNA for the CDR3 is TGTGCCAGCAGCCGAGACTATCAGAACACCGGGGAGCTGTTTTTT.

The chain has TRBV20-1 and TRBJ1-4; no firm D call. The CDR3 is 11 amino acids. V was clipped by 1 base and J by 5 bases, with 2 bases between them. Germline values: CDR1 DFQATT, CDR2 SNEGSKA (reference sequence). CDR3 DNA sequence: TGCAGTGCTAGAGGCAATGAAAAACTGTTTTTT. Encoded protein: CSARGNEKLFF.

About this clonotype itself: Mismatch with germline at one junction end may stem from a read error. The chain joins TRBV10-3 to TRBJ2-6; D not resolved. Per the germline V gene, CDR1 is ENHRY and CDR2 is SYGVKD. The CDR3 is made up of 13 amino acids. Here the CDR3 DNA reads TGTGCCAGCAGTTTGTTAGGGGCCAACGTCCTGACTTTC. It is translated as CASSLLGANVLTF.

This clonotype has a handful of counts. One end of the junction fails to match germline, which may point to a read error. The V and J genes are TRBV12-3 or TRBV12-4 and TRBJ2-7; TRBD2 aligns across 7 bases. This CDR3 spans 16 amino acids. DNA for the CDR3: TGTGCCAGCAGCTTAGGAGGACTAGGTCGCTCCTACGAGCAGTACTTC. This encodes CASSLGGLGRSYEQYF.

This clonotype came up a few times. The V call is TRBV5-1, the J call TRBJ2-5; 8 bases match TRBD2. This CDR3 is built from 16 residues. CDR1 and CDR2 (germline): SGHRS, YFSETQ. The V segment lost 1 base and the J segment 1 base; nucleotides outside the gene matches: 6. The CDR3 protein is CASSLRASGPQETQYF. The CDR3 DNA reads as TGCGCCAGCAGCTTGAGGGCTAGCGGGCCCCAAGAGACCCAGTACTTC.

This rearrangement joins TRBV29-1 to TRBJ1-1; D might be TRBD1 (5 bases). The CDR3 contains 15 residues. V was trimmed by 6 bases and J by 4 bases, leaving 21 bases between them. CDR1 SQVTM and CDR2 ANQGSEA come from the germline V gene. The CDR3 DNA is TGCAGCGTGATCACTGTTGGGGGTAGGACCACTGAAGCTTTCTTT. It codes for CSVITVGGRTTEAFF.

At least ten counts were recorded for this clonotype. The V and J genes are TRBV10-3 and TRBJ2-2, with 8 bases lining up with TRBD2. V shed 10 bases, J shed 0 bases, and the junction held 7 bases outside the gene matches. The CDR3 is 15 residues long. The germline V gene has CDR1 ENHRY and CDR2 SYGVKD. The CDR3 coding sequence is TGTGCCACCATTCCGGGACTAGCGAACACCGGGGAGCTGTTTTTT. Its protein is CATIPGLANTGELFF.

This sequence joins TRBV7-3 and TRBJ2-3; D uncertain. The CDR3 is 13 amino acids. Germline lookup yields CDR1 SGHTA and CDR2 FQGTGA. Trimming removed 4 bases from V and 2 bases from J, with 7 bases in between. CDR3 nucleotides: TGTGCCAGCAGCTATCCGGACACAGATACGCAGTATTTT. Translating it yields CASSYPDTDTQYF.

This clonotype was picked up a small number of times. This rearrangement joins TRBV28 to TRBJ2-5; tentatively, D is TRBD2 (6 bases). V was shortened by 2 bases and J by 5 bases, with 24 bases between the two germline ends. CDR1 is MDHEN, CDR2 SYDVKM, per germline. The CDR3 spans 18 residues. DNA for the CDR3: TGTGCCAGCAGTTTAAAGCCTCTGACTAGTAAGCCGGGGGAGACCCAGTACTTC. This codes for CASSLKPLTSKPGETQYF.

Comment on this clonotype: The conserved final phenylalanine or tryptophan is absent from the CDR3, which likely points to a read error. No DNA is shown, since the ends of the CDR3 on it are uncertain; the CDR3 is the one TCRdb lists. This rearrangement joins TRBV10-3 to TRBJ1-1; the tabulated D call, TRBD1, remains unverified against the DNA. Germline CDR1 reads ENHRY; CDR2 reads SYGVKD. The CDR3 comprises 8 residues, both ends counted. This CDR3 is CAISPQGA.

The gene calls are TRBV29-1 and TRBJ2-7, with 8 nucleotides matching TRBD2. The CDR3 extends over 15 amino acids. Germline V CDR1 and CDR2: SQVTM, ANQGSEA. Trimming removed 4 bases from V and 0 bases from J; junction bases left unmatched: 8. CDR3 DNA sequence: TGCAGCGTTGTCCCCGGCGGGGGGCTCTCCTACGAGCAGTACTTC. It is translated as CSVVPGGGLSYEQYF.

This rearrangement joins TRBV12-3 or TRBV12-4 to TRBJ2-6; 7 bases are shared with TRBD1. Trimming removed 5 bases from V and 0 bases from J; junction bases left unmatched: 13. The CDR3 loop spans 19 amino acids. In nucleotides, the CDR3 is TGTGCCAGCAGTGCCTACCGCCCCGGGACAGACTCTGGGGCCAACGTCCTGACTTTC. Its protein is CASSAYRPGTDSGANVLTF.

This clonotype was found many times. V and J are TRBV19 and TRBJ2-7, with 8 bases fitting TRBD1. The V gene's germline CDR1 is LNHDA and CDR2 SQIVND (reference sequence). Losses at the gene ends were 9 bases for V and 3 bases for J; bases not matched to a gene: 7. The CDR3 is made up of 13 amino acids. CDR3 DNA sequence: TGTGCCAGCAGCATAACAGGGGGCTACGAGCAGTACTTC. Its translation is CASSITGGYEQYF.

With respect to this clonotype: A much larger clone is a single base away; this may be a read error. The chain combines TRBV7-9 with TRBJ2-7; 7 bases are shared with TRBD1. CDR1 SEHNR and CDR2 FQNEAQ come from the germline V gene (reference sequence). This CDR3 has 13 residues. V lost 3 bases, J lost 11 bases, and 10 bases stayed unmatched. The CDR3, as DNA: TGTGCCAGCAGCTTCCCGGACAGGCTAGAGAAGTACTTC. Translating it yields CASSFPDRLEKYF.

The chain recombines TRBV24-1 with TRBJ1-5; a weak D match, TRBD1 (6 bases). The V end lost 4 bases, the J end lost 5 bases, and 11 bases lay between the germline ends. Germline values: CDR1 KGHDR, CDR2 SFDVKD. The length of the CDR3 is 14 residues. The CDR3 nucleotides are TGTGCCACCAGTGACGGGGGCGAGTATCAGCCCCAGCATTTT. Encoded protein: CATSDGGEYQPQHF.

Remarks on this clonotype: Because it lacks the conserved phenylalanine or tryptophan at the end, this CDR3 is likely a read error. The DNA is omitted, as the CDR3 cannot be located on it reliably, and the CDR3 follows TCRdb's listing. V and J are TRBV20-1 and TRBJ2-5; no DNA check was done on the table's D call, TRBD1. The CDR3 has 10 residues if both end residues are counted. Germline V gene lookup returns CDR1 DFQATT and CDR2 SNEGSKA (reference sequence). CDR3 in amino acids: CSAKRGASNT.

This clonotype showed up many times. CDR3 in amino acids: CASSFYTDDGYTF. CDR3 sequence (DNA): TGTGCCAGCAGCTTCTATACAGACGATGGCTACACCTTC. This chain uses TRBV7-2 with TRBJ1-2; D gene unclear. CDR3 size: 13 residues. Germline lookup yields CDR1 SGHTA and CDR2 FQGNSA. The ends were cut back, 3 bases at V and 6 bases at J, with 11 bases in the middle.

The gene calls are TRBV24-1 and TRBJ2-5; D may be TRBD1 (6 bases). V gave up 0 bases and J gave up 7 bases, with 17 bases separating them. This CDR3 contains 16 residues. CDR1 and CDR2 (germline): KGHDR, SFDVKD. The CDR3 nucleotides are TGTGCCACCAGTGATTTGTCAGGACAGTCTGCAGGGACCCAGTACTTC. It encodes CATSDLSGQSAGTQYF.